What follows describes a single TCR beta chain. Its antigen is not known. This may arise from a read error, as a much more abundant clone is one base away. The V gene's germline CDR1 is LNHDA and CDR2 SQIVND (reference sequence). The CDR3 covers 15 residues. Deletions cut 6 bases from V and 0 bases from J, with 12 bases between. These data come from a study of Graves' ophthalmopathy and Graves' hyperthyroidism. Study context: Hyperthyroidism qualified as stable when ophthalmopathy did not develop within 18 months of follow-up.

The diagnosis was founded upon clinical symptoms, serum thyroxine, TRAb, thyroid ultrasound and orbital computed tomography. RNA transcripts served as template for amplifying TCR beta CDR3 sequences. First-round RT-PCR used HTBI primers; second-round multiplex PCR followed. TCRdb called the multiplex PCR reads again in MiXCR, with one record for every CDR3 protein. The sample includes about 600,000 distinct CDR3 sequences, approximately 35% of them seen just once. Study-level results: Among expanded thyroid clonotypes above 0.001 frequency, most also occurred in blood.

Input material: peripheral blood or thyroid tissue (not recorded which). This receptor was obtained from an adult man with Graves' hyperthyroidism. The V call is TRBV19, the J call TRBJ1-5, with D tentatively TRBD1 (6 bases). CDR3 nucleotide sequence: TGTGCCAGTAGGCCGTCAGGGGATAGCAATCAGCCCCAGCATTTT. Amino acids: CASRPSGDSNQPQHF.